This T cell receptor (beta chain) was recovered during a study of blood T cell repertoires in COVID-19. Background on the study: The United States, Italy and Spain were the sources of the acute and convalescent COVID-19 samples. T cells, B-cell-depleted T cells, or PBMCs supplied cDNA or gDNA.

Per the authors' pipeline: Amplification of reference gene primers was used by the study to estimate nucleated cell counts. Assay used: immunoSEQ multiplex PCR; TCRdb lists only in-frame clones, some missing. The V and J calls and clone size were taken over from that table, and D and trimming were inferred from the DNA. The sample yields approximately 330,000 clones, 65% to 90% seen once. Assignments of participants to cohorts depended upon their own reported clinical history. Trimming at V came to 3 bases and at J to 8 bases, leaving 6 bases not matched to a gene. The CDR3 loop spans 13 amino acids. Per germline, CDR1 SGHTA and CDR2 FQGNSA.

This sequence joins TRBV7-2 and TRBJ1-2; TRBD1 matches at 7 bases. Material: PBMCs or T cells enriched from blood (not recorded which). This TCR came from a woman between 40 and 55 years old with acute COVID-19. Written as DNA, the CDR3 is TGTGCCAGCAGCTTGAAGGGGGCTGGGGGCTACACCTTC. Protein product: CASSLKGAGGYTF. Together with reference TRBV7-2 and TRBJ1-2, the CDR3 gives the full variable domain: GAGVSQSPSNKVTEKGKDVELRCDPISGHTALYWYRQSLGQGLEFLIYFQGNSAPDKSGLPSDRFSAERTGGSVSTLTIQRTQQEDSAVYLCASSLKGAGGYTFGSGTRLTVV.